A single sample is the source of the 9 T cell receptor beta chains below, sequenced in a study of CD8 T cells in Susac syndrome. RNA, at roughly 0.5 to 1 ug, was reverse transcribed with random hexamers. TCRdb redid the calling of the immunoSEQ multiplex PCR reads with MiXCR, one entry per CDR3 protein. The sample has 120,000 to 150,000 distinct CDR3 sequences, approximately 94% seen once. Sequences were obtained from CD4+ T cells from PBMCs. Receptors originate from a human donor in good health.

The chain uses TRBV7-7 and TRBJ2-1; TRBD2 matches 9 bases. Losses at the gene ends were 4 bases for V and 7 bases for J; bases not matched to a gene: 8. The CDR3 sequence is 15 residues long. CDR1 and CDR2 from the germline V gene are SSHAT and FNYEAQ (reference sequence). This chain's CDR3 is CASSSLAGEINEQFF. CDR3 in DNA: TGTGCCAGCAGCTCATTAGCGGGAGAGATTAATGAGCAGTTCTTC.

The V and J genes are TRBV28 and TRBJ2-5, with D uncertain. In germline, CDR1 is MDHEN, CDR2 SYDVKM. Trimming took 1 base from V and 5 from J, leaving 14 bases between them. The CDR3 runs 15 residues. CDR3 DNA: TGTGCCAGCAGTTTATACGGCAGTCCAAGGGAGACCCAGTACTTC. Translation: CASSLYGSPRETQYF.

The V gene is TRBV6-2 or TRBV6-3, the J gene TRBJ2-3; 7 bases line up with TRBD2. Germline V gene sequence: CDR1 MNHEY, CDR2 SVGEGT. Trimming cost V 7 bases and J 10 bases; bases outside gene matches: 20. The CDR3 totals 16 residues. The CDR3 DNA reads as TGTGCCAGCATCAACAGCGGGCGGGAGAGGGGAGTAGCGCAGTATTTT. Protein product: CASINSGRERGVAQYF.

The rearrangement uses TRBV12-3 or TRBV12-4 and TRBJ2-1; 14 nucleotides align to TRBD2. Unmatched junction bases numbered 7, after V lost 6 bases and J lost 6 bases. The CDR3 is made up of 16 amino acids. Here the CDR3 reads CASSSTSGRALNEQFF. The DNA for the CDR3 is TGTGCCAGCAGCTCGACTAGCGGGAGGGCCCTCAATGAGCAGTTCTTC.

This clonotype was detected once. This chain links TRBV28 with TRBJ2-3; 10 bases line up with TRBD2. Germline CDR1 reads MDHEN; CDR2 reads SYDVKM. The CDR3 consists of 14 residues. V trimming: 5 bases; J trimming: 10 bases; junction bases outside the gene matches: 9. The DNA for the CDR3 is TGTGCCAGCAGTCGCCCAGCGGGAGGGTTTCCGCAGTATTTT. This translates into CASSRPAGGFPQYF. Combining the CDR3 with reference TRBV28 and TRBJ2-3 gives the whole variable domain DVKVTQSSRYLVKRTGEKVFLECVQDMDHENMFWYRQDPGLGLRLIYFSYDVKMKEKGDIPEGYSVSREKKERFSLILESASTNQTSMYLCASSRPAGGFPQYFGPGTRLTVL.

This clonotype was seen a handful of times. The gene calls are TRBV18 and TRBJ2-5, with D uncertain. The CDR3 has 12 amino acids. Germline lookup yields CDR1 KGHSH and CDR2 LQKENI. The V end lost 6 bases, the J end lost 1 base, and 6 bases lay between the germline ends. CDR3: CASSHGQETQYF. The CDR3 nucleotides are TGTGCCAGCTCCCACGGCCAAGAGACCCAGTACTTC.

This rearrangement joins TRBV12-3 or TRBV12-4 to TRBJ2-4; D gene ambiguous. With 5 bases removed from V and 12 bases from J, the gap between germline ends came to 20 bases. The CDR3 loop spans 14 amino acids. The DNA for the CDR3 is TGTGCCAGCAGTCCCGAGGTTAAGGGCCTCTATCAGTACTTC. Protein: CASSPEVKGLYQYF.

The chain recombines TRBV30 with TRBJ2-5; the D is unclear. The germline CDR1 and CDR2 sequences are GTSNPN and SVGIG (reference sequence). This CDR3 comprises 15 residues. The ends were cut back, 2 bases at V and 5 bases at J, with 18 bases in the middle. Written as DNA, the CDR3 is TGTGCCTGGAGTTCCTCCCGACTCCCGAGTGAGACCCAGTACTTC. This encodes CAWSSSRLPSETQYF.

This chain joins TRBV30 and TRBJ1-1; D is uncertain. CDR1 GTSNPN and CDR2 SVGIG come from the germline V gene (reference sequence). V was clipped by 1 base and J by 5 bases, with 8 bases between them. This CDR3 has 12 residues. CDR3 nucleotide sequence: TGTGCCTGGAGTGGAGGTGGTACTGAAGCTTTCTTT. Its protein product is CAWSGGGTEAFF. The full variable domain, its missing parts supplied by reference TRBV30 and TRBJ1-1, is SQTIHQWPATLVQPVGSPLSLECTVEGTSNPNLYWYRQAAGRGLQLLFYSVGIGQISSEVPQNLSASRPQDRQFILSSKKLLLSDSGFYLCAWSGGGTEAFFGQGTRLTVV.